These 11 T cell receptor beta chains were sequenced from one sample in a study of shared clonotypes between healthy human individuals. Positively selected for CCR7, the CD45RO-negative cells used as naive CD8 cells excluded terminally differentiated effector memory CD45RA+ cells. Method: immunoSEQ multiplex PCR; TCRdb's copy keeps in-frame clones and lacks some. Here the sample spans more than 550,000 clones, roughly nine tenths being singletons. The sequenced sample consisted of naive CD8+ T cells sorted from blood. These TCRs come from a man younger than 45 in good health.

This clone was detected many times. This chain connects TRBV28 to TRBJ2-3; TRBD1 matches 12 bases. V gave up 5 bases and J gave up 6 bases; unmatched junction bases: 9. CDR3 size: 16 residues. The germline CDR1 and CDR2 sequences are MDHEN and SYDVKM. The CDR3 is CASSPPGQGAVDTQYF. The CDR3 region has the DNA TGTGCCAGCAGTCCCCCGGGACAGGGGGCGGTGGATACGCAGTATTTT.

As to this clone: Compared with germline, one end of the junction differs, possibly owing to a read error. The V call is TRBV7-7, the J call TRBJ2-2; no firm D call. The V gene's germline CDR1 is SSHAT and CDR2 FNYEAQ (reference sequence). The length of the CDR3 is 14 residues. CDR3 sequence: CASSPSGSGGELFF. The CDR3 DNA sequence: TGTGCTAGCAGCCCCTCAGGATCCGGCGGGGAGCTGTTTTTT.

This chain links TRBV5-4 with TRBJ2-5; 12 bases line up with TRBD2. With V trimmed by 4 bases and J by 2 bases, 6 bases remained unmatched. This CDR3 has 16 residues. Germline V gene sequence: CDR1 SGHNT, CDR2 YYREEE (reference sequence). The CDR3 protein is CASSPGLAGPQETQYF. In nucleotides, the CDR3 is TGTGCCAGCAGCCCTGGACTAGCGGGGCCTCAAGAGACCCAGTACTTC.

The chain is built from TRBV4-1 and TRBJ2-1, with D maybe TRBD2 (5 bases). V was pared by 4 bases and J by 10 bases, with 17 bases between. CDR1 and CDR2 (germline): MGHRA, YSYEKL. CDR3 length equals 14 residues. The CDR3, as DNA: TGCGCCAGCAGCCCCGGCGAGGTCTCGGGAGAGCAGTTCTTC. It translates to CASSPGEVSGEQFF.

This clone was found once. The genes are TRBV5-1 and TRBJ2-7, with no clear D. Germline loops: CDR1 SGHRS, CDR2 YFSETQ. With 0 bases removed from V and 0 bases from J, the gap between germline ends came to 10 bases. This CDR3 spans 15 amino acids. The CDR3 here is CASSLGQSRSYEQYF. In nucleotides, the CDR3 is TGCGCCAGCAGCTTGGGACAATCCCGCTCCTACGAGCAGTACTTC.

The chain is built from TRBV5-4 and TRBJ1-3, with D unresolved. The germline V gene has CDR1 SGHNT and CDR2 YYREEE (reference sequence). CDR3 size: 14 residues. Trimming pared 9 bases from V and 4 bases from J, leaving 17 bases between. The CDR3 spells CAIMKVSEGNTIYF. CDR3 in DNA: TGTGCCATCATGAAGGTCTCTGAGGGAAACACCATATATTTT.

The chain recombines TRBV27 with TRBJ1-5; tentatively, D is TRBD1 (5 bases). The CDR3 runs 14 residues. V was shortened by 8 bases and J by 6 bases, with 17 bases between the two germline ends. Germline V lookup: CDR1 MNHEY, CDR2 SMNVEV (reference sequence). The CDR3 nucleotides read TGTGCCAGCTCCTTCCTGGGGGGAGGTCAGCCCCAGCATTTT. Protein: CASSFLGGGQPQHF.

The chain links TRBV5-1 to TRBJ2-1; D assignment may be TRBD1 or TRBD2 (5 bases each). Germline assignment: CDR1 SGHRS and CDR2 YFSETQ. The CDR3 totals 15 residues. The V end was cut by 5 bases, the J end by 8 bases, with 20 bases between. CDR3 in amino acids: CASRGELGGNHEQFF. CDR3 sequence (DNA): TGCGCCAGCAGGGGGGAACTAGGTGGGAACCATGAGCAGTTCTTC.

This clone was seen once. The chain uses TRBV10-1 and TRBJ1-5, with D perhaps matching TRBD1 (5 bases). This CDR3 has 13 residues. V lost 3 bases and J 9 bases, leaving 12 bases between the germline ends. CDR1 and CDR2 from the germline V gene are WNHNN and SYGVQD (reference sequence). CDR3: CASSESGNGPQHF. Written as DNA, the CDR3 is TGCGCCAGCAGTGAATCAGGGAATGGGCCCCAGCATTTT.

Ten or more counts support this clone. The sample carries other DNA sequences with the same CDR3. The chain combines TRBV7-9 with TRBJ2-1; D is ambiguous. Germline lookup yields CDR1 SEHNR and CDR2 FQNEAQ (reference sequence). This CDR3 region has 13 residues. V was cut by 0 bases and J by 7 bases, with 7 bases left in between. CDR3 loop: CASSLALGNEQFF. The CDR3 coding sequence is TGTGCCAGCAGCTTAGCCTTAGGGAATGAGCAGTTCTTC.

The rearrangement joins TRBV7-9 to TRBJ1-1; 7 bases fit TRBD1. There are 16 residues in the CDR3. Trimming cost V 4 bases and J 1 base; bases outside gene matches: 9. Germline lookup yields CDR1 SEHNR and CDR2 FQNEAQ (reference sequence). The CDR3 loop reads CASSSYGTEKNTEAFF. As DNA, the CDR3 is TGTGCCAGCAGCTCGTACGGGACAGAAAAGAACACTGAAGCTTTCTTT.